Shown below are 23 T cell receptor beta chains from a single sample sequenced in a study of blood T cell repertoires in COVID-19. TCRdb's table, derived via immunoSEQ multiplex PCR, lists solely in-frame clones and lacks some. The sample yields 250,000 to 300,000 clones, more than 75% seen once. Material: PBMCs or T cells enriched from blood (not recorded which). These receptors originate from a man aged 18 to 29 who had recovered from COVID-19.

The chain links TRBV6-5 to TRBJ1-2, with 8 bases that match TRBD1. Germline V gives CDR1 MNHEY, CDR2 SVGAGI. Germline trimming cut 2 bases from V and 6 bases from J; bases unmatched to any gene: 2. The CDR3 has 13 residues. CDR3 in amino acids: CASSYQTGDGYTF. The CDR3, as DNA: TGTGCCAGCAGTTACCAGACAGGGGATGGCTACACCTTC.

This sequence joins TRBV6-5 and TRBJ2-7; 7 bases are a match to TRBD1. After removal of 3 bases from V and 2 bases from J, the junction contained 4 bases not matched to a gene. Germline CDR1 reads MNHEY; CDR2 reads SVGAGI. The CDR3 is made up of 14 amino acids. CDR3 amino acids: CASSYRDRTYEQYF. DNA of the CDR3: TGTGCCAGCAGTTATCGGGACAGAACCTACGAGCAGTACTTC.

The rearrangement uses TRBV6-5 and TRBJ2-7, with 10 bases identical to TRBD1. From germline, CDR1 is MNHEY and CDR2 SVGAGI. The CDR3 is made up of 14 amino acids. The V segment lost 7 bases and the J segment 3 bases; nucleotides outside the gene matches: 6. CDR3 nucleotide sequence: TGTGCCAGCAAGCAAGGGACAGGGGACTACGAGCAGTACTTC. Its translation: CASKQGTGDYEQYF.

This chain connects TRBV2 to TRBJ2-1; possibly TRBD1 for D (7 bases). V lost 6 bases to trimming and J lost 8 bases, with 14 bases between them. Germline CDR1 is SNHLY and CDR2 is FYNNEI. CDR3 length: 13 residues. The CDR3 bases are TGTGCCAGCAGAAAAGACAGGGACTATGAGCAGTTCTTC. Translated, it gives CASRKDRDYEQFF.

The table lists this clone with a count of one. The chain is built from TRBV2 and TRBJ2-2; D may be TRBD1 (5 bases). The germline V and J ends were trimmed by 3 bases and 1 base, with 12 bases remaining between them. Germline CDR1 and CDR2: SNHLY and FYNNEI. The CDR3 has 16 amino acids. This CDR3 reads CASSDSPTGNTGELFF. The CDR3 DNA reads TGTGCCAGCAGTGACTCGCCCACAGGGAACACCGGGGAGCTGTTTTTT.

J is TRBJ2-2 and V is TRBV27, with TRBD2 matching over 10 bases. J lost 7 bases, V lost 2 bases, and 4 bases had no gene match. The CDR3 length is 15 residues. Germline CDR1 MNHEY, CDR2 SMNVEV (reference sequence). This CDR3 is CASSLLAGVSGELFF. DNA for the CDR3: TGTGCCAGCAGTTTACTAGCGGGGGTTAGCGGGGAGCTGTTTTTT.

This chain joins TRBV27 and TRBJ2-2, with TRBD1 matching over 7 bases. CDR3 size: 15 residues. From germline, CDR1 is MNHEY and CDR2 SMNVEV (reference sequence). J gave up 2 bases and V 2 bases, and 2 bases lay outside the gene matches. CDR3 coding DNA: TGTGCCAGCAGTTTAGGGACAGCAAACACCGGGGAGCTGTTTTTT. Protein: CASSLGTANTGELFF.

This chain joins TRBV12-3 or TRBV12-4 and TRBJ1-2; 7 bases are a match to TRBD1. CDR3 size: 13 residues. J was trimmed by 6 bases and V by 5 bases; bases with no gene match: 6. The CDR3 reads CASSPRQGDGYTF. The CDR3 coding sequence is TGTGCCAGCAGTCCCCGACAGGGCGATGGCTACACCTTC.

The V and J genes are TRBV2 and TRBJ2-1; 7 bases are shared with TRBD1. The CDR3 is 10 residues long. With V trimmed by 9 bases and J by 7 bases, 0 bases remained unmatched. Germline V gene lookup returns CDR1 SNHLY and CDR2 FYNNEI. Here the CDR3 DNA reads TGTGCCAGACAGGGGAATGAGCAGTTCTTC. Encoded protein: CARQGNEQFF. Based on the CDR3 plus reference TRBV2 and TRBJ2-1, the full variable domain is EPEVTQTPSHQVTQMGQEVILRCVPISNHLYFYWYRQILGQKVEFLVSFYNNEISEKSEIFDDQFSVERPDGSNFTLKIRSTKLEDSAMYFCARQGNEQFFGPGTRLTVL.

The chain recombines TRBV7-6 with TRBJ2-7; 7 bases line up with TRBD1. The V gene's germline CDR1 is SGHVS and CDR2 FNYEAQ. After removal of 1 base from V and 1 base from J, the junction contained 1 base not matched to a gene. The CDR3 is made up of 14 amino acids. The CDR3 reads CASSLGTGSYEQYF. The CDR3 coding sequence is TGTGCCAGCAGCTTAGGGACAGGTTCCTACGAGCAGTACTTC.

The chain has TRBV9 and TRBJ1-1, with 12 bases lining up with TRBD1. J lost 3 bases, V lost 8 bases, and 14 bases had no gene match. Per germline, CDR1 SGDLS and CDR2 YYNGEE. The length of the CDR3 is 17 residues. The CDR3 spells CASGHLRDRGRDTEAFF. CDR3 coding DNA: TGTGCCAGTGGGCACCTCCGGGACAGGGGGCGGGACACTGAAGCTTTCTTT.

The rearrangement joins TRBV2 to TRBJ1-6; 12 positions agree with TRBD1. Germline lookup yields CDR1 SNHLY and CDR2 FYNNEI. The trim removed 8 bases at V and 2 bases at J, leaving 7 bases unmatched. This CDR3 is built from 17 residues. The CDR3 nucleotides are TGTGCCAGCTTGGACGGGACAGGGGGCCCCTATAATTCACCCCTCCACTTT. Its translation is CASLDGTGGPYNSPLHF.

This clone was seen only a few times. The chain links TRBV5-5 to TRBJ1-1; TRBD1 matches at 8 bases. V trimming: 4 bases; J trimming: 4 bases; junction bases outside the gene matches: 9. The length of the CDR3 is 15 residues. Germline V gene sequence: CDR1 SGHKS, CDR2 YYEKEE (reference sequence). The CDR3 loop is CASSPMTGVVTEAFF. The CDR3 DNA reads TGTGCCAGCAGCCCAATGACAGGGGTGGTCACTGAAGCTTTCTTT.

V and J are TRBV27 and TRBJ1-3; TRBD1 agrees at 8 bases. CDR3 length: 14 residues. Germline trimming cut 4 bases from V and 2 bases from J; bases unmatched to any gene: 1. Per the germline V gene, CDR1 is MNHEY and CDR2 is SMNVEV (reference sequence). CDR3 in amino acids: CASSSDRAGNTIYF. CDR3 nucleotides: TGTGCCAGCAGTTCGGACAGGGCTGGAAACACCATATATTTT.

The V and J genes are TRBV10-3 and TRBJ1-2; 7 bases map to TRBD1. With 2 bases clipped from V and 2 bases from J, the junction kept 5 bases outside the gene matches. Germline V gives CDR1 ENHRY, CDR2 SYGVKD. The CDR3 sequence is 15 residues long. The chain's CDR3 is CAISEQPGQNYGYTF. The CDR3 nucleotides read TGTGCCATCAGTGAGCAGCCGGGACAGAACTATGGCTACACCTTC.

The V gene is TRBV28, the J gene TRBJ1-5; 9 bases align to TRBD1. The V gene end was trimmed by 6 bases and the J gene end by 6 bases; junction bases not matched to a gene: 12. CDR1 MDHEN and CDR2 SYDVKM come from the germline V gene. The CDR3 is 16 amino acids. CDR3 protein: CASRDPGTGIGQPQHF. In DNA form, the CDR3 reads TGTGCCAGCAGGGACCCTGGGACAGGGATCGGTCAGCCCCAGCATTTT.

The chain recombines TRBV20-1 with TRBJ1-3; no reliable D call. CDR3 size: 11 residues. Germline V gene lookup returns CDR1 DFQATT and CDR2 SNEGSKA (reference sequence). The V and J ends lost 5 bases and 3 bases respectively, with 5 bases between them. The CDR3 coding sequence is TGCAGTGCTTACGGTGGAAACACCATATATTTT. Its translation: CSAYGGNTIYF.

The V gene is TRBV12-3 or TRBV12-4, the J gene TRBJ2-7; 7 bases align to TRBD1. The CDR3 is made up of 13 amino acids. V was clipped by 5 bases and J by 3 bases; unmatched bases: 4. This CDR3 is CASSPRQGYEQYF. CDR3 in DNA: TGTGCCAGCAGTCCCCGACAGGGCTACGAGCAGTACTTC.

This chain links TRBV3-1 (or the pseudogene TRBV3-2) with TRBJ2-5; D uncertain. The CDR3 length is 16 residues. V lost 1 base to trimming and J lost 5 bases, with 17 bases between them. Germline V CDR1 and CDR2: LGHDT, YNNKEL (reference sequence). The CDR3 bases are TGTGCCAGCAGCCAAGGTTTGAGCGTGACGGTCGAGACCCAGTACTTC. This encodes CASSQGLSVTVETQYF.

For the CDR3, the DNA is TGTGCCAGCAGCTTCGGGACAGGGGGCACTGAAGCTTTCTTT. This sequence encodes CASSFGTGGTEAFF. The chain employs TRBV7-9 and TRBJ1-1; 11 bases agree with TRBD1. The CDR3 is 14 amino acids. Per germline, CDR1 SEHNR and CDR2 FQNEAQ (reference sequence). V was pared by 3 bases and J by 4 bases, with 1 base of the junction left unmatched.

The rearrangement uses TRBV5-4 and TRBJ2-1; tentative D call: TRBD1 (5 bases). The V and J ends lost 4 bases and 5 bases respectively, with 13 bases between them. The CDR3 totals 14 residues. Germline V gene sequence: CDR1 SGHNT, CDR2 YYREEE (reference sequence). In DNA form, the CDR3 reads TGTGCCAGCAGCCCTCCGGACACCCACAATGAGCAGTTCTTC. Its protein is CASSPPDTHNEQFF.

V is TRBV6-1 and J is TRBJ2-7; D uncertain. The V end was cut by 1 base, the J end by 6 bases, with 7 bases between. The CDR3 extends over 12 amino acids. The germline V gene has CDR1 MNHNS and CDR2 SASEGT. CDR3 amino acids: CASSEVRGEQYF. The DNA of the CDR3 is TGTGCCAGCAGTGAAGTTCGCGGCGAGCAGTACTTC.

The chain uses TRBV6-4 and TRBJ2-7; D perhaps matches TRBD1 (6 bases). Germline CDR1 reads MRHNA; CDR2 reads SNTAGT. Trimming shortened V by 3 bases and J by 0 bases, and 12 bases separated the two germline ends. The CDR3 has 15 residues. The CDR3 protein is CASSEFQGSSYEQYF. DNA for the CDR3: TGTGCCAGCAGTGAATTCCAGGGGAGCTCCTACGAGCAGTACTTC.